Each of the 30 T cell receptor beta chains below was sequenced from the same sample in a study of CD8 T cells in ankylosing spondylitis. One entry per CDR3 protein results from TCRdb running MiXCR on the 5' RACE reads. The sample yields approximately 100,000 distinct CDR3 sequences, roughly 8.7% seen once. The sequencing sample was made of blood, either unsorted or a sorted T cell fraction (not recorded which). The source is a male donor with ankylosing spondylitis or in good health (not recorded which).

This clonotype was counted at least ten times. This sequence joins TRBV12-3 or TRBV12-4 and TRBJ2-5; tentative D call: TRBD1 (5 bases). The CDR3 is made up of 14 amino acids. Trimming took 3 bases from V and 5 from J, leaving 13 bases between them. The CDR3 region is CASSFRGFEETQYF. The CDR3 DNA follows: TGTGCCAGCAGTTTTAGGGGTTTCGAGGAGACCCAGTACTTC.

This clonotype was detected only a few times. The genes are TRBV4-3 and TRBJ1-1, with 10 bases fitting TRBD1. The CDR3 has 15 amino acids. Germline CDR1 is LGHNA and CDR2 is YSLEER. Unmatched junction bases numbered 5, after V lost 2 bases and J lost 5 bases. The CDR3 region is CASSQTWTGGTEAFF. CDR3 nucleotide sequence: TGCGCCAGCAGCCAAACCTGGACAGGGGGGACTGAAGCTTTCTTT.

The V call is TRBV10-3, the J call TRBJ2-2; D is undetermined. Germline CDR1 reads ENHRY; CDR2 reads SYGVKD. The CDR3 length is 15 residues. V was shortened by 5 bases and J by 4 bases, with 14 bases between the two germline ends. The CDR3 spells CAISFSREGTGELFF. CDR3 DNA: TGTGCCATCAGTTTCAGTCGCGAAGGCACCGGGGAGCTGTTTTTT.

The chain recombines TRBV20-1 with TRBJ2-2, with D perhaps matching TRBD1 or TRBD2 (5 bases each). The CDR3 has 16 amino acids. The V gene lost 0 bases and the J gene lost 5 bases, with 16 bases spanning the gap. From germline, CDR1 is DFQATT and CDR2 SNEGSKA (reference sequence). The CDR3 bases are TGCAGTGCTAGAGATCGGGGCTGGCGAGGGACCGGGGAGCTGTTTTTT. Translation: CSARDRGWRGTGELFF.

This clonotype was detected only a few times. A much larger clone is a single base away; this may be a read error. This chain uses TRBV2 with TRBJ2-7, with D possibly matching TRBD1 (6 bases). The CDR3 spans 13 residues. Germline CDR1 is SNHLY and CDR2 is FYNNEI. CDR3 protein: CSSSEGQTYEQYF. The CDR3, as DNA: TGTTCCAGCAGTGAAGGACAGACCTACGAGCAGTACTTC.

The sample holds many counts of this clonotype. The gene calls are TRBV11-2 and TRBJ2-3; TRBD2 aligns across 14 bases. The CDR3 consists of 20 residues. With V trimmed by 4 bases and J by 7 bases, 19 bases remained unmatched. Germline assignment: CDR1 SGHAT and CDR2 FQNNGV. The chain's CDR3 is CASSSPPGLAGARDTYTQYF. The CDR3 DNA reads TGTGCCAGCAGCTCCCCACCGGGACTAGCGGGGGCCAGGGATACATATACGCAGTATTTT.

As DNA, the CDR3 is TGTGCCAGCAGCCAATTGGGGGTGAACACCGGGGAGCTGTTTTTT. It specifies CASSQLGVNTGELFF. V usage is TRBV4-2 and J usage is TRBJ2-2, with D tentatively TRBD1 or TRBD2 (5 bases each). The CDR3 has 15 residues. The V end lost 2 bases, the J end lost 1 base, and 8 bases lay between the germline ends. Per germline, CDR1 LGHNA and CDR2 YNFKEQ.

This clonotype was counted ten times or more. The chain recombines TRBV20-1 with TRBJ1-4; D is uncertain. The V end was cut by 1 base, the J end by 7 bases, with 10 bases between. The CDR3 sequence is 13 residues long. Germline V gene lookup returns CDR1 DFQATT and CDR2 SNEGSKA (reference sequence). The CDR3 spells CSARAGYREKLFF. Here the CDR3 DNA reads TGCAGTGCTAGAGCCGGGTACCGTGAAAAACTGTTTTTT.

This clonotype was seen ten or more times. The rearrangement links TRBV7-2 to TRBJ2-2; possible D gene TRBD2, 6 bases. The germline V gene has CDR1 SGHTA and CDR2 FQGNSA. Trimming left V 4 bases short and J 4 bases short, with 13 bases between. The CDR3 is made up of 15 amino acids. CDR3 protein: CASSSTSIGTGELFF. The DNA of the CDR3 is TGTGCCAGCAGCTCCACTAGCATTGGCACCGGGGAGCTGTTTTTT.

The chain carries TRBV7-9 and TRBJ2-1, with 7 bases matching TRBD2. The CDR3 sequence is 16 residues long. V was clipped by 5 bases and J by 5 bases; unmatched bases: 12. Germline CDR1 SEHNR, CDR2 FQNEAQ (reference sequence). CDR3 DNA: TGTGCCAGCAGCCGCCCTGGCGGGGGAGAGAACAATGAGCAGTTCTTC. Amino acids: CASSRPGGGENNEQFF.

This clonotype has a count of ten or more. The chain couples TRBV18 to TRBJ1-6; D remains unclear. The CDR3 spans 13 residues. V lost 2 bases and J 7 bases, leaving 6 bases between the germline ends. Per the germline V gene, CDR1 is KGHSH and CDR2 is LQKENI. Written as DNA, the CDR3 is TGTGCCAGCTCACCAAAGAAAAATTCACCCCTCCACTTT. Translation gives CASSPKKNSPLHF.

This clonotype showed up many times. The chain couples TRBV6-2 or TRBV6-3 to TRBJ2-6; D perhaps matches TRBD1 (5 bases). The germline V gene encodes CDR1 MNHEY and CDR2 SVGEGT. The CDR3 length is 18 residues. Trimming pared 4 bases from V and 0 bases from J, leaving 16 bases between. The CDR3 reads CASSFPRVFVSGANVLTF. The CDR3 bases are TGTGCCAGCAGTTTCCCCAGGGTCTTTGTCTCTGGGGCCAACGTCCTGACTTTC.

This clonotype has ten or more counts. CDR3 DNA sequence: TGTGCCAGCAGCGCCCGAGGGAACACCGGGGAGCTGTTTTTT. Amino acids: CASSARGNTGELFF. The rearrangement links TRBV7-6 to TRBJ2-2; D is ambiguous. V gave up 5 bases and J gave up 1 base, with 8 bases separating them. Looked up from germline, CDR1 is SGHVS and CDR2 is FNYEAQ. The CDR3 totals 14 residues.

This clonotype appeared many times. V usage is TRBV4-2 and J usage is TRBJ1-2; D unclear. The CDR3 is 13 amino acids. The germline CDR1 and CDR2 sequences are LGHNA and YNFKEQ. The ends were cut back, 4 bases at V and 7 bases at J, with 13 bases in the middle. CDR3 protein: CASSRSEEAGYTF. CDR3 bases: TGTGCCAGCAGCCGATCCGAGGAGGCTGGCTACACCTTC.

This clonotype was observed at least ten times. This chain uses TRBV20-1 with TRBJ2-1; 9 positions agree with TRBD2. The germline gives CDR1 DFQATT, CDR2 SNEGSKA (reference sequence). CDR3 length: 15 residues. DNA for the CDR3: TGCAGGAGGGATTTGGCGGGAGGGCTCTACAATGAGCAGTTCTTC. Protein product: CRRDLAGGLYNEQFF.

The chain recombines TRBV20-1 with TRBJ2-1; D is unresolved. The V end lost 5 bases, the J end lost 0 bases, and 14 bases lay between the germline ends. This CDR3 has 15 residues. Germline V gene data show CDR1 as DFQATT and CDR2 as SNEGSKA (reference sequence). CDR3: CSAAPPVSSYNEQFF. Here the CDR3 DNA reads TGCAGTGCTGCCCCCCCAGTCAGCTCCTACAATGAGCAGTTCTTC.

At least ten counts were recorded for this clonotype. V gene TRBV20-1 combines with J gene TRBJ2-7, with D perhaps TRBD1 or TRBD2 (6 bases each). The V gene's germline CDR1 is DFQATT and CDR2 SNEGSKA (reference sequence). The CDR3 runs to 13 residues. Trimming cost V 3 bases and J 11 bases, with 20 bases left between them. CDR3 amino acids: CSASELRGGSKYF. CDR3 DNA: TGCAGTGCTAGCGAGCTCAGGGGAGGTTCGAAGTACTTC.

This clonotype was observed at least ten times. CDR3 coding DNA: TGCAGTGCTAGAGGGAGAAAATACACTGAAGCTTTCTTT. This codes for CSARGRKYTEAFF. The chain carries TRBV20-1 and TRBJ1-1; D not resolved. The CDR3 length is 13 residues. V lost 1 base and J 3 bases, leaving 9 bases between the germline ends. From germline, CDR1 is DFQATT and CDR2 SNEGSKA (reference sequence).

This clonotype showed up many times. V gene TRBV15 combines with J gene TRBJ2-1; no clear D gene. There are 14 residues in the CDR3. V was pared by 7 bases and J by 3 bases, with 13 bases between. Germline V gene sequence: CDR1 LNHNV, CDR2 YYDKDF (reference sequence). The CDR3 reads CATNRRAHYNEQFF. In DNA form, the CDR3 reads TGTGCCACCAATCGTAGGGCCCACTACAATGAGCAGTTCTTC.

This clonotype was seen many times. The chain is built from TRBV9 and TRBJ2-4; D gene unclear. Germline CDR1 reads SGDLS; CDR2 reads YYNGEE. The CDR3 contains 13 residues. Trimming pared 0 bases from V and 8 bases from J, leaving 9 bases between. The CDR3 DNA follows: TGTGCCAGCAGCGTAGAGGGAAGAGACATTCAGTACTTC. Translating it yields CASSVEGRDIQYF.

The sample holds many counts of this clonotype. The chain uses TRBV12-5 and TRBJ1-1, with TRBD1 as a possible D gene (5 bases). Trimming removed 0 bases at V and 3 bases at J, with 17 bases between. Germline CDR1 reads LGHNT; CDR2 reads FRNRAP. The CDR3 length is 17 residues. CDR3 nucleotides: TGTGCTAGTGGTTTGGTACTGGGGGAGCGGTTCGACACTGAAGCTTTCTTT. It codes for CASGLVLGERFDTEAFF.

This clonotype appeared many times. V gene TRBV5-1 combines with J gene TRBJ2-7, with 10 bases fitting TRBD2. The CDR3 loop spans 14 amino acids. Trimming removed 4 bases from V and 3 bases from J; junction bases left unmatched: 4. Germline CDR1 and CDR2: SGHRS and YFSETQ. The CDR3 loop is CASSPSGSGYEQYF. In nucleotides, the CDR3 is TGCGCCAGCAGCCCTAGCGGGAGTGGCTACGAGCAGTACTTC.

This clonotype came up many times. V gene TRBV20-1 combines with J gene TRBJ1-6; possible D gene TRBD1, 5 bases. Germline lookup yields CDR1 DFQATT and CDR2 SNEGSKA (reference sequence). This CDR3 is built from 17 residues. The V gene lost 0 bases and the J gene lost 8 bases, with 20 bases spanning the gap. The DNA of the CDR3 is TGCAGTGCTAGAGATCGGGGGGGGTTGACGAACGATTCACCCCTCCACTTT. Translating gives CSARDRGGLTNDSPLHF.

In its sample, this clonotype was seen many times. The chain carries TRBV20-1 and TRBJ2-7; 7 nucleotides agree with TRBD2. V dropped 5 bases and J dropped 0; count of bases not matched to a gene: 4. Germline-derived CDR1 and CDR2 are DFQATT and SNEGSKA (reference sequence). The CDR3 runs to 13 residues. The CDR3 DNA sequence: TGCAGTGCTTCGGCTAGCGGCTCCTACGAGCAGTACTTC. Encoded protein: CSASASGSYEQYF.

Ten or more counts support this clonotype. J is TRBJ1-3 and V is TRBV29-1; D remains ambiguous. This CDR3 is 14 amino acids long. With 4 bases removed from V and 0 bases from J, the gap between germline ends came to 10 bases. Germline V gene sequence: CDR1 SQVTM, CDR2 ANQGSEA. The CDR3 is CSVARGSSGNTIYF. DNA of the CDR3: TGCAGCGTTGCGAGAGGCAGCTCTGGAAACACCATATATTTT.

The table lists this clonotype with many counts. The chain has TRBV4-3 and TRBJ2-7, with TRBD2 as a possible D gene (6 bases). The CDR3 totals 13 residues. Trimming pared 0 bases from V and 5 bases from J, leaving 8 bases between. The V gene's germline CDR1 is LGHNA and CDR2 YSLEER. Here the CDR3 reads CASSQDGGNEQYF. CDR3 bases: TGCGCCAGCAGCCAAGATGGGGGGAACGAGCAGTACTTC.

This clonotype came up a few times. The J gene is TRBJ2-3, the V gene TRBV7-2; 14 bases line up with TRBD2. The germline gives CDR1 SGHTA, CDR2 FQGNSA. Trimming cost V 2 bases and J 14 bases; bases outside gene matches: 3. This CDR3 is 13 amino acids long. The chain's CDR3 is CASSLSTSGGAYF. DNA for the CDR3: TGTGCCAGCAGCTTATCGACTAGCGGGGGGGCGTATTTT. The whole variable domain, remainder taken from reference TRBV7-2 and TRBJ2-3, is GAGVSQSPSNKVTEKGKDVELRCDPISGHTALYWYRQSLGQGLEFLIYFQGNSAPDKSGLPSDRFSAERTGGSVSTLTIQRTQQEDSAVYLCASSLSTSGGAYFGPGTRLTVL.

This clonotype was observed at least ten times. The rearrangement links TRBV29-1 to TRBJ2-1, with 9 positions matching TRBD2. This CDR3 region has 14 residues. V was pared by 3 bases and J by 8 bases, with 8 bases of the junction left unmatched. Germline lookup yields CDR1 SQVTM and CDR2 ANQGSEA. CDR3 region: CSVDRPSGTYEQFF. CDR3 nucleotide sequence: TGCAGCGTTGATAGGCCTAGCGGGACCTATGAGCAGTTCTTC.

The V and J genes are TRBV20-1 and TRBJ2-7, with 9 bases fitting TRBD1. The CDR3 has 16 residues. With 3 bases clipped from V and 2 bases from J, the junction kept 11 bases outside the gene matches. Germline CDR1 and CDR2: DFQATT and SNEGSKA (reference sequence). The DNA for the CDR3 is TGCAGTGCTAGGGATTCGACGGGACAGGGAACCTACGAGCAGTACTTC. Protein sequence: CSARDSTGQGTYEQYF.

This clonotype was found many times. J is TRBJ2-3 and V is TRBV7-9, with D uncertain. Looked up from germline, CDR1 is SEHNR and CDR2 is FQNEAQ (reference sequence). V dropped 2 bases and J dropped 1 base, with 7 bases sitting between them. This CDR3 is 14 amino acids long. The CDR3 protein is CASSLSYRTDTQYF. In DNA, the CDR3 is TGTGCCAGCAGCTTAAGCTACCGCACAGATACGCAGTATTTT.